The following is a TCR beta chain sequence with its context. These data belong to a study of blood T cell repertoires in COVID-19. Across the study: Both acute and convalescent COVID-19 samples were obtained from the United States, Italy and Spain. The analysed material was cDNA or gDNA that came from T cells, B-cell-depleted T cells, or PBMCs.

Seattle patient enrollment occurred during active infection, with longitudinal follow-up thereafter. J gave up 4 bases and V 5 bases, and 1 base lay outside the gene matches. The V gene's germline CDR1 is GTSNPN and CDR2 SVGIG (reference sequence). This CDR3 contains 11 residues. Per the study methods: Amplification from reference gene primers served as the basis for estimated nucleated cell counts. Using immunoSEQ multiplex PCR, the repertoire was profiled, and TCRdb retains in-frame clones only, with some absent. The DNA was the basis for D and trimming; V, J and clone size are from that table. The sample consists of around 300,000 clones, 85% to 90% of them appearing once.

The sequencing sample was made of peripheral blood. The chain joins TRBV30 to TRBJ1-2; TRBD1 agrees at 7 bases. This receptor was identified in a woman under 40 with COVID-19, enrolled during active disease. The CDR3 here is CAWRQGYGYTF. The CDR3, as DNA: TGTGCCTGGCGACAGGGCTATGGCTACACCTTC.